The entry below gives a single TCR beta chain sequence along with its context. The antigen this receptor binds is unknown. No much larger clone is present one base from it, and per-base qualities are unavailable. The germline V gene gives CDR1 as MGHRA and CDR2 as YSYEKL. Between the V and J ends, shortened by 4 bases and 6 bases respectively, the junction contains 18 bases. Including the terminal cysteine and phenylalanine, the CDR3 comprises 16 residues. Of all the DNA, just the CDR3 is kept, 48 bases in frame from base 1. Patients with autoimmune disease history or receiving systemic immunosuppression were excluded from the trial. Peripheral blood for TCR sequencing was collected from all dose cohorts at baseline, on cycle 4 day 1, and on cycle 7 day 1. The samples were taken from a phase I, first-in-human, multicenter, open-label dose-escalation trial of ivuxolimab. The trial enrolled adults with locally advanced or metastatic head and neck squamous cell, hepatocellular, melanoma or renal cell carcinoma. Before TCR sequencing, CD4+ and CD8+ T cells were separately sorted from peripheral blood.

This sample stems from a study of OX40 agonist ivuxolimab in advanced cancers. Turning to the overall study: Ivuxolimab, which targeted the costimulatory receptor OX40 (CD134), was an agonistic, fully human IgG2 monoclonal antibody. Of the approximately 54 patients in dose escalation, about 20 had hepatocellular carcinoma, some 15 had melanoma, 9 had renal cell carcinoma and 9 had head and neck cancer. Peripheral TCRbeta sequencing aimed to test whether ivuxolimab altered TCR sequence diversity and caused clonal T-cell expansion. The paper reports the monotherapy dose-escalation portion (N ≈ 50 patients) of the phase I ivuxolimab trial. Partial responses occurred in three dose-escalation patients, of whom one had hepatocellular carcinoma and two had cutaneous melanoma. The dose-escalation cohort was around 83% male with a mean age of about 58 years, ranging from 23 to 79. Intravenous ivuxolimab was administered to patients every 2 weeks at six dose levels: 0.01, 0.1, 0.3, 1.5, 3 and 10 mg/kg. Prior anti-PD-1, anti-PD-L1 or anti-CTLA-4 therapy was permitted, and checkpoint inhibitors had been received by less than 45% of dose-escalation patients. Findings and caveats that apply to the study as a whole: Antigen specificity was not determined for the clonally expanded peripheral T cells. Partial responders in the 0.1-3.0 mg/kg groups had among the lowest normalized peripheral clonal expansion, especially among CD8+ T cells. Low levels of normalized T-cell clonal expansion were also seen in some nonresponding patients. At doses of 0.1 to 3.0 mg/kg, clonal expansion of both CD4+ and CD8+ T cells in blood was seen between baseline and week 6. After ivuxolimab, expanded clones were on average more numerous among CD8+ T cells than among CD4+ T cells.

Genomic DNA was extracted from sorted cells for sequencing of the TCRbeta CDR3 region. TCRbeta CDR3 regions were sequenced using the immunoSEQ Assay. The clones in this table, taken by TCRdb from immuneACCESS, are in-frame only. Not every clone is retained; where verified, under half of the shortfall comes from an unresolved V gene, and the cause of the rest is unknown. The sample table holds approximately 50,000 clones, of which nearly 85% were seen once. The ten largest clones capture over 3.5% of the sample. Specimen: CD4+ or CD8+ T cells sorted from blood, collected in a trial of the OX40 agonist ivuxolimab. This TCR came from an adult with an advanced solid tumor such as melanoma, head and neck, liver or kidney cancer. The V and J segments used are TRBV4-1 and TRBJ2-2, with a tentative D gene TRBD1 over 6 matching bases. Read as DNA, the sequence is TGCGCCAGCAGCCTAGAAGGGGGAATGTGGTCCGGGGAGCTGTTTTTT. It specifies CASSLEGGMWSGELFF.